Listed below are T cell receptor beta chains from one sample, sequenced in a study of shared clonotypes between healthy human individuals. Profiled with immunoSEQ multiplex PCR; TCRdb holds only in-frame clones, not every one. The table shows over 2 million clones, with around 93% occurring only once. The specimen was naive CD4+ T cells from PBMCs. Every receptor here comes from a man between 18 and 35 years old in good health. Some clones in this sample may be carry-over from other donors' samples. The CDR3 runs from the conserved cysteine through the conserved F or W. Fields, in order: D gene, J gene, clone size, V gene, CDR3 DNA, CDR3 protein. A D gene is named only where the DNA matches it firmly. Only part of the rows carry a size: once, few, many, or a class if the clone is expanded.

d_call: -
j_call: TRBJ2-7
clone_size: -
v_call: TRBV5-1
cdr3_nt: TGCGCCAGCAGCCCCGGGTCATCAGCCTACGAGCAGTACTTC
cdr3_aa: CASSPGSSAYEQYF

d_call: -
j_call: TRBJ2-7
clone_size: -
v_call: TRBV28
cdr3_nt: TGTGCCAGCAGCCCCACCGGGACTGCCCTGTACGAGCAGTACTTC
cdr3_aa: CASSPTGTALYEQYF

d_call: TRBD1
j_call: TRBJ2-3
clone_size: -
v_call: TRBV5-1
cdr3_nt: TGCGCCAGCAGCCCACAGGGGGCGACAGATACGCAGTATTTT
cdr3_aa: CASSPQGATDTQYF

d_call: -
j_call: TRBJ2-7
clone_size: once
v_call: TRBV28
cdr3_nt: TGTGCCAGCAGTTTACCCCCTCGGGGCAGGGGATCCTACGAGCAGTACTTC
cdr3_aa: CASSLPPRGRGSYEQYF

d_call: TRBD1
j_call: TRBJ2-1
clone_size: -
v_call: TRBV5-1
cdr3_nt: TGCGCCAGCAGCCGGGGACAGTCCGATGAGCAGTTCTTC
cdr3_aa: CASSRGQSDEQFF

d_call: -
j_call: TRBJ2-2
clone_size: -
v_call: TRBV5-6
cdr3_nt: TGTGCCAGCAGTAGGGTTGACTTCCTGGCCAGGGAGCTGTTTTTT
cdr3_aa: CASSRVDFLARELFF

d_call: -
j_call: TRBJ2-2
clone_size: -
v_call: TRBV11-2
cdr3_nt: TGTGCCAGCAGCTTGGGCCGGGGGAACACCGGGGAGCTGTTTTTT
cdr3_aa: CASSLGRGNTGELFF

d_call: TRBD1
j_call: TRBJ1-2
clone_size: -
v_call: TRBV4-3
cdr3_nt: TGCGCCAGCAGCCGCGCAGGGGGCAACTATGGCTACACCTTC
cdr3_aa: CASSRAGGNYGYTF

d_call: -
j_call: TRBJ1-3
clone_size: -
v_call: TRBV29-1
cdr3_nt: TGCAGCGTTGAATCCAAAGCCACCATATATTTT
cdr3_aa: CSVESKATIYF

d_call: -
j_call: TRBJ2-1
clone_size: -
v_call: TRBV2
cdr3_nt: TGTGCCAGCTCCTCCCAGCGCAATGAGCAGTTCTTC
cdr3_aa: CASSSQRNEQFF

d_call: -
j_call: TRBJ2-1
clone_size: -
v_call: TRBV25-1
cdr3_nt: TGTGCCAGCAGCCTCACGGCCTACAATGAGCAGTTCTTC
cdr3_aa: CASSLTAYNEQFF

d_call: -
j_call: TRBJ2-7
clone_size: -
v_call: TRBV18
cdr3_nt: TGTGCCAGCTCACCACGTCAGGGCTCCTACGAGCAGTACTTC
cdr3_aa: CASSPRQGSYEQYF

d_call: TRBD1
j_call: TRBJ2-3
clone_size: -
v_call: TRBV7-2
cdr3_nt: TGTGCCAGCAGCCCCCGGACAGGTTACACAGATACGCAGTATTTT
cdr3_aa: CASSPRTGYTDTQYF

d_call: -
j_call: TRBJ1-3
clone_size: -
v_call: TRBV28
cdr3_nt: TGTGCCAGCAGTCCGACAGGTCCCCTAGGAAACACCATATATTTT
cdr3_aa: CASSPTGPLGNTIYF

d_call: TRBD2
j_call: TRBJ2-5
clone_size: -
v_call: TRBV7-9
cdr3_nt: TGTGCCAGCAGTGTCTTAGCGGGAGGGGAGACCCAGTACTTC
cdr3_aa: CASSVLAGGETQYF

d_call: TRBD1
j_call: TRBJ1-1
clone_size: -
v_call: TRBV27
cdr3_nt: TGTGCCAGCAGGAAAACAGGGGCGTCTGAAGCTTTCTTT
cdr3_aa: CASRKTGASEAFF

d_call: TRBD2
j_call: TRBJ2-7
clone_size: -
v_call: TRBV7-2
cdr3_nt: TGTGCCAGCAGCTTGTTCCGTACTAGCGACTCCTACGAGCAGTACTTC
cdr3_aa: CASSLFRTSDSYEQYF

d_call: TRBD1
j_call: TRBJ1-3
clone_size: -
v_call: TRBV9
cdr3_nt: TGTGCCAGCAGCGTAGCGTTCGGGGACAGAAACGGAAACACCATATATTTT
cdr3_aa: CASSVAFGDRNGNTIYF

d_call: -
j_call: TRBJ2-2
clone_size: -
v_call: TRBV6-5
cdr3_nt: TGTGCCAGCAGTTACTCGACCGTTGACGCCGGGGAGCTGTTTTTT
cdr3_aa: CASSYSTVDAGELFF

d_call: TRBD2
j_call: TRBJ2-2
clone_size: -
v_call: TRBV10-3
cdr3_nt: TGTGCCATCAGTGCCCCCTTTGCGGGAGGTTCCGCCGGGGAGCTGTTTTTT
cdr3_aa: CAISAPFAGGSAGELFF

d_call: TRBD2
j_call: TRBJ2-7
clone_size: -
v_call: TRBV5-1
cdr3_nt: TGCGCCAGCAGCCGGCTAGCGGGAGGGCCCAACGAGCAGTACTTC
cdr3_aa: CASSRLAGGPNEQYF

d_call: -
j_call: TRBJ1-4
clone_size: few
v_call: TRBV18
cdr3_nt: TGTGCCAGCTCACCCGGATTTCGGACTAATGAAAAACTGTTTTTT
cdr3_aa: CASSPGFRTNEKLFF

d_call: TRBD2
j_call: TRBJ2-1
clone_size: -
v_call: TRBV28
cdr3_nt: TGTGCCAGCAGTTCGCTAGCGGACTCCTACAATGAGCAGTTCTTC
cdr3_aa: CASSSLADSYNEQFF

d_call: -
j_call: TRBJ2-7
clone_size: -
v_call: TRBV28
cdr3_nt: TGTGCCAGCAGAAACCCGGGGCAAGTCTACGAGCAGTACTTC
cdr3_aa: CASRNPGQVYEQYF

d_call: -
j_call: TRBJ2-2
clone_size: -
v_call: TRBV5-1
cdr3_nt: TGCGCCAGCAGTTTCTCGGGAGCAGATATGGGGGAGCTGTTTTTT
cdr3_aa: CASSFSGADMGELFF

d_call: -
j_call: TRBJ2-2
clone_size: -
v_call: TRBV18
cdr3_nt: TGTGCCAGCCGAAGGCCGGGACAATCGAACACCGGGGAGCTGTTTTTT
cdr3_aa: CASRRPGQSNTGELFF

d_call: -
j_call: TRBJ1-2
clone_size: -
v_call: TRBV19
cdr3_nt: TGTGCCAGTAGTATAGTCCCCCCGTGGGGATATGGCTACACCTTC
cdr3_aa: CASSIVPPWGYGYTF